One TCR beta chain is described in this entry. Its target is not known. Other DNA sequences in this specimen translate into the identical CDR3. The sample belongs to a study of beta chain features in type 1 diabetes. Findings of the study overall: PCR might favor shorter templates, but any such skew would affect patients and controls equally.

Germline V gene sequence: CDR1 SGHTA, CDR2 FQGNSA. There are 14 residues in the CDR3. With 0 bases removed from V and 1 base from J, the gap between germline ends came to 6 bases. As every portion of the isolated RNA was reverse transcribed, the sequencing read expressed TCRB transcripts. Generated by immunoSEQ multiplex PCR, the TCRdb table keeps only in-frame clones and is missing some. The table has 900,000 or so clones, about a sixth seen once. The chain combines TRBV7-2 with TRBJ1-1; D gene unclear. The clonotype comes from a woman aged 18-29 years in good health. Sequenced input: naive CD4+ T cells from blood. The CDR3 reads CASSLARENTEAFF. In DNA, the CDR3 is TGTGCCAGCAGCTTAGCGCGGGAGAACACTGAAGCTTTCTTT.